Following are 25 T cell receptor beta chains from one sample sequenced in a study of blood T cells in healthy people across ages. Combining a sample-barcoded 5' primer with a J-beta primer mix, a second PCR ran for roughly 6 to 11 cycles. Using its own MiXCR run on the 5' RACE reads, TCRdb lists one record per CDR3 protein. The sample carries around 1.1 million distinct CDR3 sequences, under 40% recorded once. Sequenced input: blood. The receptor set was obtained from a man aged 18 to 35 in good health.

This chain links TRBV7-2 with TRBJ1-1; D unclear. Trimming left V 5 bases short and J 1 base short, with 14 bases between. The germline V gene has CDR1 SGHTA and CDR2 FQGNSA. CDR3 size: 15 residues. CDR3 sequence: CASSPSTPGNTEAFF. The CDR3 region has the DNA TGTGCCAGCAGCCCTTCGACACCGGGGAACACTGAAGCTTTCTTT.

The J gene is TRBJ1-2, the V gene TRBV9; possibly TRBD1 for D (5 bases). From germline, CDR1 is SGDLS and CDR2 YYNGEE. The CDR3 has 13 amino acids. Between the trimmed V and J ends, which lost 6 bases and 3 bases, there was a span of 12 bases. The CDR3 spells CASNGGADYGYTF. The CDR3 coding sequence is TGTGCCAGCAACGGGGGAGCTGACTATGGCTACACCTTC.

This chain connects TRBV5-1 to TRBJ2-3; the D is unclear. Germline V gene data show CDR1 as SGHRS and CDR2 as YFSETQ. The CDR3 is 15 residues long. The ends were cut back, 5 bases at V and 1 base at J, with 14 bases in the middle. CDR3: CASREGYSGTDTQYF. Here the CDR3 DNA reads TGCGCCAGCAGAGAAGGGTACTCGGGCACAGATACGCAGTATTTT.

This clonotype was seen a few times. This chain connects TRBV6-5 to TRBJ2-7; 8 bases are shared with TRBD2. Germline CDR1 reads MNHEY; CDR2 reads SVGAGI. This CDR3 region has 15 residues. The J segment lost 2 bases and the V segment lost 6 bases, leaving 9 bases of the junction unmatched. CDR3 sequence reads: CASSPDSGVPYEQYF. In nucleotides, the CDR3 is TGTGCCAGCAGCCCTGATAGCGGGGTCCCCTACGAGCAGTACTTC.

This clonotype came up a few times. The chain joins TRBV21-1 to TRBJ1-2; the DNA was not compared with TRBD1, the D call given in the table. TRBV21-1 is a listed pseudogene. The CDR3 sequence is 15 residues long. The CDR3 here is CASSRRKDSYYGYTF. The CDR3 nucleotides read TGTGCCAGCAGCCGAAGGAAGGACAGTTACTATGGCTACACCTTC.

The chain couples TRBV10-3 to TRBJ1-2, with TRBD1 identical over 7 bases. This CDR3 spans 16 amino acids. Germline V gene sequence: CDR1 ENHRY, CDR2 SYGVKD. V was clipped by 3 bases and J by 6 bases; unmatched bases: 13. Here the CDR3 reads CAISDLIQGRNDGYTF. In DNA form, the CDR3 reads TGTGCCATCAGTGACCTTATACAGGGGAGAAACGATGGCTACACCTTC.

The chain joins TRBV5-1 to TRBJ2-1, with a tentative D call TRBD1 (6 bases). V gave up 1 base and J gave up 10 bases, with 15 bases separating them. This CDR3 comprises 14 residues. Germline V gene lookup returns CDR1 SGHRS and CDR2 YFSETQ. The CDR3 loop is CASSLSGAPYEQFF. CDR3 coding DNA: TGCGCCAGCAGCTTGTCAGGGGCGCCCTACGAGCAGTTCTTC.

The chain employs TRBV4-1 and TRBJ1-1; no firm D call. Germline-derived CDR1 and CDR2 are MGHRA and YSYEKL. V gave up 0 bases and J gave up 2 bases, with 7 bases separating them. The CDR3 is 14 amino acids. CDR3 protein: CASSQDKANTEAFF. For the CDR3, the DNA is TGCGCCAGCAGCCAAGATAAGGCAAACACTGAAGCTTTCTTT.

J is TRBJ1-3 and V is TRBV28; D uncertain. The CDR3 covers 13 residues. CDR1 is MDHEN and CDR2 is SYDVKM in the germline V gene. V gave up 7 bases and J gave up 4 bases, with 11 bases separating them. CDR3 sequence reads: CASIEGGGNTIYF. Here the CDR3 DNA reads TGTGCCAGCATCGAGGGTGGGGGAAACACCATATATTTT.

The CDR3 here is CASMGSQETQFF. The CDR3 DNA reads TGTGCCAGCATGGGATCACAAGAGACCCAGTTCTTC. This sequence joins TRBV6-6 and TRBJ2-5; D gene uncertain. The J call may not be correct, given that the DNA end is closer to TRBJ2-1. Germline V gene lookup returns CDR1 MNHNY and CDR2 SVGAGI (reference sequence). The CDR3 runs to 12 residues.

J is TRBJ1-1 and V is TRBV29-1; the D gene is possibly TRBD1 (5 bases). The V end was cut by 5 bases, the J end by 3 bases, with 16 bases between. The germline V gene encodes CDR1 SQVTM and CDR2 ANQGSEA. The CDR3 sequence is 14 residues long. Here the CDR3 DNA reads TGCAGCGTTAAGGCACCTCTGGGGGACACTGAAGCTTTCTTT. Translating gives CSVKAPLGDTEAFF.

This clonotype was counted between two and nine times. The V call is TRBV5-4, the J call TRBJ1-5; 8 bases match TRBD1. Losses at the gene ends were 1 base for V and 0 bases for J; bases not matched to a gene: 6. Germline CDR1 is SGHNT and CDR2 is YYREEE (reference sequence). The CDR3 sequence is 17 residues long. This CDR3 is CASSLSGGGNSNQPQHF. The CDR3 nucleotides are TGTGCCAGCAGCTTGTCAGGGGGCGGGAATAGCAATCAGCCCCAGCATTTT.

The chain is built from TRBV4-3 and TRBJ2-1, with D unresolved. This CDR3 region has 14 residues. V was cut by 0 bases and J by 6 bases, with 9 bases left in between. Germline lookup yields CDR1 LGHNA and CDR2 YSLEER. CDR3 loop: CASSQEPSANEQFF. The CDR3 DNA reads TGCGCCAGCAGCCAAGAGCCCAGCGCCAATGAGCAGTTCTTC.

This clonotype was counted a few times. At one end, the junction sequence differs from germline, possibly due to a read error. The chain joins TRBV7-2 to TRBJ2-3; 8 nucleotides line up with TRBD1. Germline values: CDR1 SGHTA, CDR2 FQGNSA. This CDR3 comprises 18 residues. This chain's CDR3 is CARSLEYRGAQLADTQYF. The CDR3, as DNA: TGTGCCAGAAGCTTAGAATACAGGGGGGCCCAATTGGCAGATACGCAGTATTTT.

The V gene is TRBV5-1, the J gene TRBJ2-4; 9 nucleotides match TRBD1. The closer fit of TRBJ2-7 to the DNA end suggests the J call may be wrong. This CDR3 is 13 amino acids long. Per the germline V gene, CDR1 is SGHRS and CDR2 is YFSETQ. This CDR3 is CASQGQGPHEQYF. The CDR3 DNA follows: TGCGCCAGCCAGGGACAGGGTCCCCACGAGCAGTACTTC.

This clonotype has more than one count but fewer than ten. The J gene is TRBJ2-2, the V gene TRBV7-7; TRBD1 aligns across 8 bases. There are 16 residues in the CDR3. Per the germline V gene, CDR1 is SSHAT and CDR2 is FNYEAQ (reference sequence). With 5 bases clipped from V and 1 base from J, the junction kept 6 bases outside the gene matches. The CDR3 DNA reads as TGTGCCAGCAGCCTAGGGACAGGCCTGAACACCGGGGAGCTGTTTTTT. Its protein product is CASSLGTGLNTGELFF. The full variable domain, with the rest looked up from reference TRBV7-7 and TRBJ2-2, is GAGVSQSPRYKVTKRGQDVTLRCDPISSHATLYWYQQALGQGPEFLTYFNYEAQPDKSGLPSDRFSAERPEGSISTLTIQRTEQRDSAMYRCASSLGTGLNTGELFFGEGSRLTVL.

This clonotype turned up a few times. The rearrangement links TRBV10-3 to TRBJ1-5; 8 positions agree with TRBD1. In germline, CDR1 is ENHRY, CDR2 SYGVKD. The CDR3 has 14 residues. With 10 bases clipped from V and 0 bases from J, the junction kept 5 bases outside the gene matches. The CDR3 DNA follows: TGTGCCACAGCCCAGGGGGCTAGCAATCAGCCCCAGCATTTT. Translation: CATAQGASNQPQHF.

CDR3 nucleotides: TGTGCCAGCAGTTTAGGAATAGAGTGGGCCAGAGCTAACTATGGCTACACCTTC. This codes for CASSLGIEWARANYGYTF. This sequence joins TRBV12-3 or TRBV12-4 and TRBJ1-2; D is uncertain. Trimming took off 1 base at V and 0 bases at J, with 18 bases between the two ends. The CDR3 is 18 residues long.

The rearrangement joins TRBV10-3 to TRBJ2-7; D is unresolved. This CDR3 is built from 15 residues. V was trimmed by 0 bases and J by 2 bases, leaving 11 bases between them. CDR1 is ENHRY and CDR2 is SYGVKD in the germline V gene. CDR3 sequence reads: CAISESITDPYEQYF. The CDR3 DNA reads TGTGCCATCAGTGAGTCGATAACCGACCCCTACGAGCAGTACTTC.

The V call is TRBV27, the J call TRBJ2-3, with 9 bases that match TRBD1. The junction had 9 bases not matched to a gene; V was cut back by 6 bases and J by 2 bases. Germline V gene sequence: CDR1 MNHEY, CDR2 SMNVEV (reference sequence). This CDR3 comprises 16 residues. DNA of the CDR3: TGTGCCAGCAGCCCCGGGACAGGGTTTATCACAGATACGCAGTATTTT. Translation: CASSPGTGFITDTQYF.

The chain is built from TRBV2 and TRBJ2-7; D possibly corresponds to TRBD1 (5 bases). CDR1 and CDR2 from the germline V gene are SNHLY and FYNNEI. The CDR3 has 12 amino acids. Trimming removed 2 bases from V and 9 bases from J, with 11 bases in between. Here the CDR3 reads CASSETTGSQYF. The DNA of the CDR3 is TGTGCCAGCAGTGAAACCACAGGATCGCAGTACTTC.

The chain employs TRBV12-3 or TRBV12-4 and TRBJ2-1; D might be TRBD2 (5 bases). V was shortened by 7 bases and J by 7 bases, with 14 bases between the two germline ends. The CDR3 runs to 13 residues. This CDR3 reads CASTMDWLNEQFF. DNA for the CDR3: TGTGCCAGCACCATGGACTGGCTTAATGAGCAGTTCTTC.

The rearrangement links TRBV7-9 to TRBJ2-7; 7 nucleotides align to TRBD1. With V trimmed by 4 bases and J by 7 bases, 10 bases remained unmatched. The CDR3 extends over 14 amino acids. Germline V gives CDR1 SEHNR, CDR2 FQNEAQ (reference sequence). The CDR3 DNA follows: TGTGCCAGCAGCTCCCGACAGGGCAATAATGAGCAGTACTTC. Translating gives CASSSRQGNNEQYF.

This clonotype was counted between two and nine times. V usage is TRBV7-9 and J usage is TRBJ2-1; TRBD1 aligns across 8 bases. Per the germline V gene, CDR1 is SEHNR and CDR2 is FQNEAQ (reference sequence). This CDR3 spans 14 amino acids. Germline trimming cut 5 bases from V and 7 bases from J; bases unmatched to any gene: 7. This CDR3 reads CASSPWTGWNEQFF. The DNA for the CDR3 is TGTGCCAGCAGCCCCTGGACAGGGTGGAATGAGCAGTTCTTC.

This chain joins TRBV28 and TRBJ2-1, with a weak D call TRBD1 (6 bases). V was shortened by 8 bases and J by 6 bases, with 17 bases between the two germline ends. The CDR3 covers 14 residues. The germline V gene encodes CDR1 MDHEN and CDR2 SYDVKM. CDR3 in amino acids: CASQIQGIGNEQFF. CDR3 in DNA: TGTGCCAGCCAAATACAGGGAATTGGCAATGAGCAGTTCTTC.